This TCR beta chain originates from a study of shared T cell receptors in the human thymus. Produced via immunoSEQ multiplex PCR; TCRdb's table is partial and in-frame only. The sample contains 640,000 or so clones, 87% of which appear only once. Another study also made use of these data, one on human thymus T cells. That study reports: The donor group consisted of healthy Finnish infants who were having corrective surgery for congenital heart defects. The thymus was resected at corrective cardiac surgery. Both thymic and peripheral blood repertoires showed apparently biased V and J usage.

The TCR sequence derives from a boy under two years old with a congenital heart defect. The specimen was thymocytes.

The CDR3 DNA follows: TGTGCCATCAGTGGGACCACCGGGAAAGGAAGGTGGGAAGATACGCAGTATTTT. Its translation is CAISGTTGKGRWEDTQYF. This chain connects TRBV10-3 to TRBJ2-3, with a tentative D call TRBD2 (5 bases). V lost 4 bases and J 5 bases, leaving 25 bases between the germline ends. CDR3 length: 18 amino acids. Germline lookup yields CDR1 ENHRY and CDR2 SYGVKD.